This T cell receptor (beta chain) was profiled in a study of cytotoxic CD8 clonotypes in ibrutinib-treated CLL. Study information: Responses comprised 24 partial and 2 complete; at median around 72 months, approximately 15 remained remitted and some twelve progressed.

The table came from immunoSEQ multiplex PCR; TCRdb's copy has only in-frame clones and leaves some out. The table shows some 350,000 clones, with roughly 71% occurring only once. Overall study results and limits: A difference in sampling times existed between sustained-remission and progressing patients.

To note about this clone: What it binds is not known.

Germline-derived CDR1 and CDR2 are LNHDA and SQIVND (reference sequence). The CDR3 loop spans 14 amino acids. The V end was cut by 3 bases, the J end by 1 base, with 10 bases between. The source material was PBMCs, sampled after 36 months of ibrutinib treatment. This clonotype was obtained from a human donor with chronic lymphocytic leukemia. The chain carries TRBV19 and TRBJ2-7; D unresolved. CDR3 nucleotides: TGTGCCAGTAGTATGGGCCTAGGGTCCTACGAGCAGTACTTC. Translation gives CASSMGLGSYEQYF.